Listed below are T cell receptor beta chains from one sample, sequenced in a study of human thymus T cells. Libraries were prepared by immunoSEQ multiplex PCR; TCRdb keeps only in-frame clonotypes and omits some of them. The sample has some 50,000 clones, approximately 95% seen once. The sample taken for sequencing was blood. The source of these receptors is a girl under three years old with a congenital heart defect but otherwise immunologically healthy. Both conserved end residues are part of each CDR3. D genes are given only for firm matches. Not all rows give a size; the values are once, few, many and, for expanded clones, a class.

.	TRBV5-4	.	15	TRBJ1-1	CASSLEARRNTEAFF	TGTGCCAGCAGCTTGGAGGCGCGGCGAAACACTGAAGCTTTCTTT
.	TRBV7-2	.	11	TRBJ2-7	CASSATYEQYF	TGTGCCAGCAGCGCGACCTACGAGCAGTACTTC
.	TRBV7-2	.	16	TRBJ2-3	CASSFGGRPSTDTQYF	TGTGCCAGCAGTTTCGGCGGGCGGCCTAGCACAGATACGCAGTATTTT
TRBD2	TRBV4-1	.	16	TRBJ2-5	CASSLGTSGMGETQYF	TGCGCCAGCAGCCTAGGGACTAGCGGGATGGGAGAGACCCAGTACTTC
.	TRBV7-9	.	15	TRBJ2-3	CASSLKGRPTDTQYF	TGTGCCAGCAGCCTCAAGGGACGGCCCACAGATACGCAGTATTTT
.	TRBV23-1	once	13	TRBJ2-7	CASSQSSPYEQYF	TGCGCCAGCAGTCAATCAAGTCCCTACGAGCAGTACTTC
TRBD1	TRBV10-3	.	13	TRBJ2-1	CATGTGAGNEQFF	TGTGCCACCGGGACAGGGGCGGGGAATGAGCAGTTCTTC
.	TRBV2	.	11	TRBJ1-1	CASIGNTEAFF	TGTGCCAGCATCGGGAACACTGAAGCTTTCTTT
TRBD1	TRBV5-1	.	18	TRBJ1-1	CASSLNRRTGQGSTEAFF	TGCGCCAGCAGCTTGAACCGCCGCACGGGACAGGGCTCCACTGAAGCTTTCTTT
TRBD1	TRBV28	.	15	TRBJ2-7	CASSLLDRVPYEQYF	TGTGCCAGCAGCTTACTCGACAGGGTGCCCTACGAGCAGTACTTC
.	TRBV2	.	14	TRBJ2-1	CATITGRSYNEQFF	TGTGCCACCATAACCGGGCGTAGCTACAATGAGCAGTTCTTC
.	TRBV21-1	.	15	TRBJ2-7	CASSVTKRGAGEQYF	TGTGCCAGCAGCGTTACAAAGAGGGGGGCTGGAGAGCAGTACTTC
.	TRBV6-1	.	13	TRBJ1-1	CASPSLGQTEAFF	TGTGCCAGCCCGAGCCTAGGACAGACTGAAGCTTTCTTT
.	TRBV7-3	.	14	TRBJ2-3	CASSLIAGADTQYF	TGTGCCAGCAGCTTAATTGCAGGGGCAGATACGCAGTATTTT
.	TRBV7-9	.	11	TRBJ1-1	CASTGNTEAFF	TGTGCCAGCACGGGGAACACTGAAGCTTTCTTT
TRBD1	TRBV2	.	12	TRBJ2-5	CAVYRGVKTQYF	TGTGCCGTCTACAGGGGAGTTAAGACCCAGTACTTC
.	TRBV14	.	14	TRBJ1-3	CASSPGPSGNTIYF	TGTGCCAGCAGCCCCGGCCCCTCTGGAAACACCATATATTTT
TRBD2	TRBV9	once	14	TRBJ2-2	CASSHSGKNGELFF	TGTGCCAGCAGTCATAGCGGGAAAAACGGGGAGCTGTTTTTT
.	TRBV29-1	.	12	TRBJ1-2	CSVEGQLYGYTF	TGCAGCGTTGAGGGGCAGTTATATGGCTACACCTTC
.	TRBV7-2	.	12	TRBJ1-5	CASSLGDQPQHF	TGTGCCAGCAGCTTAGGGGATCAGCCCCAGCATTTT
.	TRBV12-5	.	12	TRBJ2-1	CASGLVKREQFF	TGTGCTAGTGGTTTGGTAAAACGGGAGCAGTTCTTC
TRBD1	TRBV6-1	once	15	TRBJ1-2	CASSEGATGHIGYTF	TGTGCCAGCAGTGAAGGGGCGACAGGGCATATCGGCTACACCTTC
.	TRBV30	few	13	TRBJ1-1	CAWSATGKAEAFF	TGTGCCTGGAGTGCCACCGGGAAGGCTGAAGCTTTCTTT
.	TRBV2	.	13	TRBJ2-7	CASVGAGVYEQYF	TGTGCCAGCGTGGGGGCGGGAGTGTACGAGCAGTACTTC
.	TRBV30	.	14	TRBJ2-6	CAWKVGSGANVLTF	TGTGCCTGGAAGGTGGGATCTGGGGCCAACGTCCTGACTTTC
.	TRBV10-3	.	16	TRBJ2-7	CAISDNGVGSSYEQYF	TGTGCCATCAGTGATAACGGAGTGGGGAGCTCCTACGAGCAGTACTTC
.	TRBV5-4	few	15	TRBJ1-1	CASSLVRGLNTEAFF	TGTGCCAGCAGCTTGGTGCGGGGCCTGAACACTGAAGCTTTCTTT
TRBD2	TRBV25-1	.	17	TRBJ2-5	CASSESRWSGGQETQYF	TGTGCCAGCAGTGAATCTAGGTGGAGCGGGGGGCAAGAGACCCAGTACTTC
.	TRBV27	.	14	TRBJ2-1	CASSLWGQSNEQFF	TGTGCCAGCAGTTTATGGGGGCAGAGCAATGAGCAGTTCTTC
.	TRBV6-1	.	15	TRBJ2-5	CASRKTGMVGETQYF	TGTGCCAGCAGGAAAACAGGGATGGTCGGAGAGACCCAGTACTTC
.	TRBV6-5	.	15	TRBJ2-1	CASSRLNRGNNEQFF	TGTGCCAGCAGTAGACTCAACCGGGGAAACAATGAGCAGTTCTTC
.	TRBV6-6	.	15	TRBJ2-2	CASSRLGPKGGELFF	TGTGCCAGCAGCCGACTAGGGCCGAAGGGGGGGGAGCTGTTTTTT
.	TRBV28	.	12	TRBJ1-2	CASSLQGRGYTF	TGTGCCAGCAGTTTACAGGGAAGGGGCTACACCTTC
.	TRBV20-1	.	11	TRBJ2-1	CSAREGGEQFF	TGCAGTGCTAGAGAGGGAGGTGAGCAGTTCTTC
TRBD1	TRBV29-1	.	14	TRBJ1-5	CSVGQGASNQPQHF	TGCAGCGTGGGACAGGGGGCGAGCAATCAGCCCCAGCATTTT
TRBD1	TRBV5-1	.	17	TRBJ1-4	CASSLNGRRTGDEKLFF	TGCGCCAGCAGCCTGAACGGCCGTAGGACAGGGGATGAAAAACTGTTTTTT
.	TRBV30	.	13	TRBJ2-5	CAWSWADQETQYF	TGTGCCTGGAGTTGGGCAGACCAAGAGACCCAGTACTTC
.	TRBV28	.	14	TRBJ1-5	CASSPFTVTQPQHF	TGTGCCAGCAGTCCCTTCACGGTTACGCAGCCCCAGCATTTT
.	TRBV30	.	13	TRBJ1-1	CAWSRLPFTEAFF	TGTGCCTGGAGCCGATTGCCATTTACTGAAGCTTTCTTT
.	TRBV7-5	.	18	TRBJ2-1	CARSLAGTSGPSYNEQFF	TGTGCCAGAAGCTTAGCGGGCACTAGCGGACCCTCCTACAATGAGCAGTTCTTC
TRBD1	TRBV28	.	16	TRBJ1-5	CASSWGQLLGNQPQHF	TGTGCCAGCAGTTGGGGACAGCTTCTCGGCAATCAGCCCCAGCATTTT
.	TRBV7-8	.	14	TRBJ2-5	CASSPGPAQETQYF	TGTGCCAGCAGCCCTGGGCCGGCACAAGAGACCCAGTACTTC
.	TRBV5-3	.	15	TRBJ1-5	CARSLKRNSNQPQHF	TGTGCCAGAAGCTTGAAGAGGAATAGCAATCAGCCCCAGCATTTT
.	TRBV6-1	.	14	TRBJ2-1	CASSTTRSYNEQFF	TGTGCCAGCAGTACGACTAGGTCCTACAATGAGCAGTTCTTC
TRBD1	TRBV7-2	.	14	TRBJ2-7	CASSQRGQLDEQYF	TGTGCCAGCAGCCAAAGGGGACAGCTAGACGAGCAGTACTTC
.	TRBV7-8	.	14	TRBJ1-2	CASSPSPLNYGYTF	TGTGCCAGCTCGCCGTCCCCTCTTAACTATGGCTACACCTTC